This T cell receptor (beta chain) was documented in a study of T cells in Graves' hyperthyroidism and ophthalmopathy. Whole-study results and caveats: A 13 V-J signature model discriminated ophthalmopathy versus stable hyperthyroidism.

A note on this clonotype: Its antigen is unidentified.

Trimming removed 0 bases at V and 9 bases at J, with 4 bases between. The germline V gene has CDR1 LGHDT and CDR2 YNNKEL (reference sequence). The CDR3 is made up of 11 amino acids. What was amplified from RNA transcripts were TCR beta CDR3 regions. The HTBI primer set served for first-round RT-PCR of the TCR CDR3. One entry per CDR3 protein, called by TCRdb with MiXCR from the multiplex PCR reads. The sample has about 600,000 distinct CDR3 sequences; around 16% are singletons. The receptor was derived from a woman aged 40 to 50 with Graves' ophthalmopathy. The chain is built from TRBV3-1 and TRBJ2-3; D is unclear. The sample comprised blood. The CDR3 here is CASSQERTQYF. The CDR3, as DNA: TGTGCCAGCAGCCAAGAGCGCACGCAGTATTTT.